These 22 T cell receptor beta chains share one sample of origin, sequenced in a study of neurological immune-mediated disorders. MiXCR, applied by TCRdb to the 5' RACE reads, yields one record per CDR3 protein. The sample carries about 55,000 distinct CDR3 sequences, around 3.6% recorded once. The source material was PBMCs. The origin of the receptors is a man aged 30 to 39 with multiple sclerosis.

This clonotype was seen at least ten times. The rearrangement joins TRBV20-1 to TRBJ2-5, with TRBD1 identical over 8 bases. V shed 1 base, J shed 5 bases, and the junction held 3 bases outside the gene matches. The CDR3 consists of 13 residues. Germline CDR1 is DFQATT and CDR2 is SNEGSKA (reference sequence). The CDR3 loop is CSARGQGRETQYF. In DNA form, the CDR3 reads TGCAGTGCTAGAGGACAGGGGAGGGAGACCCAGTACTTC.

This clonotype showed up many times. V gene TRBV20-1 combines with J gene TRBJ2-3; 11 bases match TRBD1. The germline V gene has CDR1 DFQATT and CDR2 SNEGSKA (reference sequence). The CDR3 sequence is 13 residues long. V was pared by 5 bases and J by 4 bases, with 2 bases of the junction left unmatched. CDR3 protein: CSAWTGGPDTQYF. In DNA form, the CDR3 reads TGCAGTGCTTGGACAGGGGGCCCAGATACGCAGTATTTT.

This clonotype was recorded many times. This sequence joins TRBV20-1 and TRBJ2-7; TRBD2 agrees at 9 bases. V shed 1 base and J 1 base; nucleotides not matched to a gene: 5. The CDR3 contains 15 residues. Germline loops: CDR1 DFQATT, CDR2 SNEGSKA (reference sequence). CDR3 DNA: TGCAGTGCTAGAGTTTATGCGGGAGGGTCCTACGAGCAGTACTTC. Translation: CSARVYAGGSYEQYF.

The sample holds a few counts of this clonotype. The genes are TRBV2 and TRBJ2-5; 10 positions match TRBD2. V dropped 2 bases and J dropped 5; count of bases not matched to a gene: 5. CDR3 length: 15 amino acids. Per germline, CDR1 SNHLY and CDR2 FYNNEI. The CDR3 region has the DNA TGTGCCAGCAGTGAAAGAGCGGGAGGGGAGGAGACCCAGTACTTC. This encodes CASSERAGGEETQYF. The full variable domain, in which reference TRBV2 and TRBJ2-5 provide the parts outside the CDR3, is EPEVTQTPSHQVTQMGQEVILRCVPISNHLYFYWYRQILGQKVEFLVSFYNNEISEKSEIFDDQFSVERPDGSNFTLKIRSTKLEDSAMYFCASSERAGGEETQYFGPGTRLLVL.

This clonotype was observed a few times. The DNA for the CDR3 is TGTGCCAGCAGCTCTACTTACAGCATGAACACTGAAGCTTTCTTT. Translation: CASSSTYSMNTEAFF. The V and J genes are TRBV7-9 and TRBJ1-1; D is undetermined. In germline, CDR1 is SEHNR, CDR2 FQNEAQ (reference sequence). V was pared by 4 bases and J by 0 bases, with 12 bases between. The CDR3 contains 15 residues. Variable domain in full (rest from reference TRBV7-9 and TRBJ1-1): DTGVSQNPRHKITKRGQNVTFRCDPISEHNRLYWYRQTLGQGPEFLTYFQNEAQLEKSRLLSDRFSAERPKGSFSTLEIQRTEQGDSAMYLCASSSTYSMNTEAFFGQGTRLTVV.

This clonotype was observed many times. The gene calls are TRBV5-5 and TRBJ1-5; D not certain. Trimming shortened V by 0 bases and J by 4 bases, and 11 bases separated the two germline ends. Germline-derived CDR1 and CDR2 are SGHKS and YYEKEE (reference sequence). The length of the CDR3 is 15 residues. CDR3 nucleotides: TGTGCCAGCAGCTTGGAAAGGGTGGGGAATCAGCCCCAGCATTTT. Translating gives CASSLERVGNQPQHF.

This clonotype was recorded at least ten times. The chain links TRBV6-5 to TRBJ2-7; 8 bases are shared with TRBD1. Germline values: CDR1 MNHEY, CDR2 SVGAGI. The CDR3 runs 15 residues. With 2 bases clipped from V and 4 bases from J, the junction kept 7 bases outside the gene matches. The chain's CDR3 is CASSYRDRNPYEQYF. The CDR3 DNA reads TGTGCCAGCAGTTACCGGGACAGGAATCCGTACGAGCAGTACTTC.

This clonotype was detected many times. V is TRBV3-1 and J is TRBJ2-7, with 8 positions matching TRBD2. Germline lookup yields CDR1 LGHDT and CDR2 YNNKEL (reference sequence). With 5 bases clipped from V and 5 bases from J, the junction kept 14 bases outside the gene matches. The CDR3 totals 16 residues. The CDR3 region has the DNA TGTGCCAGCAGCTTTCAACGGACTAGCCCTGGTGACGAGCAGTACTTC. This codes for CASSFQRTSPGDEQYF.

This clonotype has ten or more counts. This chain connects TRBV12-3 or TRBV12-4 to TRBJ2-1, with 8 bases aligning to TRBD2. V dropped 6 bases and J dropped 5; count of bases not matched to a gene: 9. This CDR3 spans 15 amino acids. CDR3 protein: CASRASGGPDNEQFF. The CDR3 nucleotides are TGTGCCAGCAGGGCCTCGGGGGGGCCCGACAATGAGCAGTTCTTC.

The sample holds many counts of this clonotype. The chain is built from TRBV20-1 and TRBJ1-4; D ambiguous. Germline V gene lookup returns CDR1 DFQATT and CDR2 SNEGSKA (reference sequence). V was cut by 3 bases and J by 8 bases, with 16 bases left in between. The CDR3 runs 14 residues. CDR3 in DNA: TGCAGTGCTAGGCTAATCGCGGCGGGGGAAAAACTGTTTTTT. This gives the protein CSARLIAAGEKLFF.

The chain couples TRBV3-1 to TRBJ2-7; D is tentatively TRBD1 or TRBD2 (5 bases each). Trimming took off 5 bases at V and 7 bases at J, with 21 bases between the two ends. The CDR3 sequence is 15 residues long. Germline values: CDR1 LGHDT, CDR2 YNNKEL (reference sequence). The CDR3 region is CASSAGDRTPGEQYF. DNA of the CDR3: TGTGCCAGCAGCGCCGGGGACCGGACCCCCGGGGAGCAGTACTTC.

This clonotype has at least ten counts. The chain joins TRBV6-1 to TRBJ1-2, with TRBD1 matching 9 bases. The CDR3 loop spans 13 amino acids. After removal of 7 bases from V and 7 bases from J, the junction contained 7 bases not matched to a gene. Germline CDR1 is MNHNS and CDR2 is SASEGT. The CDR3 DNA is TGTGCCAGCATCCTGGGACAGGGTAGTGGCTACACCTTC. It encodes CASILGQGSGYTF.

This clonotype was recorded at least ten times. V and J are TRBV20-1 and TRBJ2-3; TRBD2 aligns across 8 bases. Trimming at V came to 0 bases and at J to 0 bases, leaving 5 bases not matched to a gene. The CDR3 sequence is 16 residues long. Germline lookup yields CDR1 DFQATT and CDR2 SNEGSKA (reference sequence). CDR3 protein: CSARDPAGVSTDTQYF. The CDR3 DNA sequence: TGCAGTGCTAGAGACCCAGCGGGGGTTAGCACAGATACGCAGTATTTT.

This clonotype was counted many times. The rearrangement uses TRBV20-1 and TRBJ2-2; D may be TRBD1 (6 bases). This CDR3 region has 16 residues. Trimming shortened V by 2 bases and J by 5 bases, and 18 bases separated the two germline ends. Germline V gene lookup returns CDR1 DFQATT and CDR2 SNEGSKA (reference sequence). CDR3 sequence: CSARPQGRKGTGELFF. The DNA of the CDR3 is TGCAGTGCTAGACCACAGGGTAGAAAGGGAACCGGGGAGCTGTTTTTT.

This clonotype has a count of ten or more. The chain recombines TRBV12-3 or TRBV12-4 with TRBJ2-7; the D is unclear. The CDR3 length is 12 residues. V was trimmed by 5 bases and J by 0 bases, leaving 5 bases between them. The CDR3 bases are TGTGCCAGCAGTCGAATCTCCTACGAGCAGTACTTC. Translated, it gives CASSRISYEQYF.

This clonotype was seen many times. The rearrangement joins TRBV20-1 to TRBJ2-5, with D hard to call. The germline V and J ends were trimmed by 0 bases and 1 base, with 12 bases remaining between them. The CDR3 has 15 residues. The germline CDR1 and CDR2 sequences are DFQATT and SNEGSKA (reference sequence). CDR3 nucleotide sequence: TGCAGTGCTAGAGATTGGAAGCGACTCCAAGAGACCCAGTACTTC. Translation gives CSARDWKRLQETQYF.

This clonotype was picked up many times. This chain links TRBV20-1 with TRBJ1-4; D ambiguous. The CDR3 contains 14 residues. Trimming cost V 2 bases and J 4 bases, with 11 bases left between them. The germline V gene encodes CDR1 DFQATT and CDR2 SNEGSKA (reference sequence). CDR3 DNA: TGCAGTGCTAGAAAACAGAGCGTTAATGAAAAACTGTTTTTT. This translates into CSARKQSVNEKLFF.

This clonotype was counted at least ten times. The chain uses TRBV9 and TRBJ2-3, with 7 bases fitting TRBD1. The germline V gene has CDR1 SGDLS and CDR2 YYNGEE. The CDR3 is 13 residues long. J was trimmed by 6 bases and V by 3 bases; bases with no gene match: 4. In DNA, the CDR3 is TGTGCCAGCAGCGAGGGGGCTGGGGATACGCAGTATTTT. Encoded protein: CASSEGAGDTQYF.

The sample holds many counts of this clonotype. The chain recombines TRBV11-2 with TRBJ2-1; TRBD1 agrees at 7 bases. Germline CDR1 SGHAT, CDR2 FQNNGV. There are 15 residues in the CDR3. V trimming: 3 bases; J trimming: 5 bases; junction bases outside the gene matches: 7. The CDR3 DNA is TGTGCCAGCAGCTTGGTGGGGACAGAACACAATGAGCAGTTCTTC. Amino acids: CASSLVGTEHNEQFF.

This clonotype was seen at least ten times. The rearrangement uses TRBV14 and TRBJ1-1; the D gene is possibly TRBD1 (5 bases). The germline V and J ends were trimmed by 3 bases and 4 bases, with 21 bases remaining between them. Per germline, CDR1 SGHDN and CDR2 FVKESK. The CDR3 is 17 amino acids. The CDR3 bases are TGTGCCAGCAGCCATCAAGTGCAATACCTTGGGGGCACTGAAGCTTTCTTT. Protein sequence: CASSHQVQYLGGTEAFF.

At least ten counts were recorded for this clonotype. The chain carries TRBV29-1 and TRBJ2-1, with D tentatively TRBD2 (7 bases). Per the germline V gene, CDR1 is SQVTM and CDR2 is ANQGSEA. This CDR3 contains 14 residues. Trimming left V 6 bases short and J 0 bases short, with 12 bases between. This CDR3 is CSVRRGGSYNEQFF. In DNA form, the CDR3 reads TGCAGCGTCCGGAGGGGGGGCTCCTACAATGAGCAGTTCTTC.

At least ten counts were recorded for this clonotype. J is TRBJ1-3 and V is TRBV7-9; tentatively, D is TRBD1 (5 bases). Germline V lookup: CDR1 SEHNR, CDR2 FQNEAQ (reference sequence). Between the trimmed V and J ends, which lost 3 bases and 0 bases, there was a span of 9 bases. The CDR3 length is 15 residues. The CDR3 loop is CASSLQGLSGNTIYF. The DNA for the CDR3 is TGTGCCAGCAGCTTGCAGGGTCTCTCTGGAAACACCATATATTTT.